Listed below are T cell receptor beta chains from one sample, sequenced in a study of immune evolution from preneoplasia to lung adenocarcinoma. Produced via immunoSEQ multiplex PCR; TCRdb's table is partial and in-frame only. This table holds 35,000 or so clones, 65% to 75% found once. Sequencing used FFPE invasive lung adenocarcinoma tissue. Receptor source: a person between 55 and 69 years old with lung adenocarcinoma. Each CDR3 is given with its conserved first and last residue. The order of the fields is D gene, CDR3 length, V gene, clone size, J gene, CDR3 protein, CDR3 DNA. D genes are given only for firm matches. Clone size, where shown, is once, few, many, or a class for clones that have expanded.

d_call: TRBD1; cdr3_length: 15; v_call: TRBV7-9; clone_size: few; j_call: TRBJ1-2; cdr3_aa: CASSPGGGNVYGYTF; cdr3_nt: TGTGCCAGCAGCCCAGGAGGGGGCAATGTTTATGGCTACACCTTC
d_call: NA; cdr3_length: 12; v_call: TRBV5-4; clone_size: NA; j_call: TRBJ2-3; cdr3_aa: CASSSDTDTQYF; cdr3_nt: TGTGCCAGCAGCTCCGACACAGATACGCAGTATTTT
d_call: TRBD1; cdr3_length: 14; v_call: TRBV7-2; clone_size: NA; j_call: TRBJ1-5; cdr3_aa: CASSLRQGGQPQHF; cdr3_nt: TGTGCCAGCAGCCTTCGACAGGGAGGTCAGCCCCAGCATTTT
d_call: TRBD2; cdr3_length: 15; v_call: TRBV2; clone_size: NA; j_call: TRBJ2-1; cdr3_aa: CATSARAASGNEQFF; cdr3_nt: TGTGCCACCTCGGCTCGAGCGGCTAGCGGCAATGAGCAGTTCTTC
d_call: TRBD1; cdr3_length: 16; v_call: TRBV19; clone_size: NA; j_call: TRBJ1-1; cdr3_aa: CASSIGGGPMNTEAFF; cdr3_nt: TGTGCCAGTAGTATAGGAGGGGGCCCTATGAACACTGAAGCTTTCTTT
d_call: NA; cdr3_length: 13; v_call: TRBV5-4; clone_size: NA; j_call: TRBJ2-3; cdr3_aa: CASSSPAEDTQYF; cdr3_nt: TGTGCCAGCAGCTCCCCCGCGGAAGATACGCAGTATTTT
d_call: TRBD2; cdr3_length: 19; v_call: TRBV7-2; clone_size: NA; j_call: TRBJ2-2; cdr3_aa: CASSPQPPRLAGRTGELFF; cdr3_nt: TGTGCCAGCAGTCCTCAACCACCTAGACTAGCGGGTCGCACCGGGGAGCTGTTTTTT
d_call: NA; cdr3_length: 14; v_call: TRBV5-1; clone_size: NA; j_call: TRBJ2-5; cdr3_aa: CASSLAGGEETQYF; cdr3_nt: TGCGCCAGCAGCTTGGCCGGGGGCGAAGAGACCCAGTACTTC
d_call: NA; cdr3_length: 16; v_call: TRBV5-6; clone_size: NA; j_call: TRBJ2-2; cdr3_aa: CASSLLGARGTGELFF; cdr3_nt: TGTGCCAGCAGCTTGTTGGGGGCGCGGGGGACCGGGGAGCTGTTTTTT
d_call: NA; cdr3_length: 12; v_call: TRBV15; clone_size: few; j_call: TRBJ2-2; cdr3_aa: CATGKNTGELFF; cdr3_nt: TGTGCCACCGGGAAGAACACCGGGGAGCTGTTTTTT
d_call: NA; cdr3_length: 14; v_call: TRBV9; clone_size: NA; j_call: TRBJ1-5; cdr3_aa: CASSVDSSNQPQHF; cdr3_nt: TGTGCCAGCAGCGTAGACAGTAGCAATCAGCCCCAGCATTTT
d_call: NA; cdr3_length: 16; v_call: TRBV4-2; clone_size: NA; j_call: TRBJ2-6; cdr3_aa: CASSLLTSSGANVLTF; cdr3_nt: TGTGCCAGCAGCCTCCTGACCAGTTCTGGGGCCAACGTCCTGACTTTC
d_call: TRBD1; cdr3_length: 15; v_call: TRBV5-1; clone_size: NA; j_call: TRBJ1-1; cdr3_aa: CASSARQGRNTEAFF; cdr3_nt: TGCGCCAGCAGCGCAAGACAGGGGAGGAACACTGAAGCTTTCTTT
d_call: NA; cdr3_length: 12; v_call: TRBV28; clone_size: medium-sized; j_call: TRBJ1-5; cdr3_aa: CASRSNNQPQHF; cdr3_nt: TGTGCCAGCAGAAGTAACAATCAGCCCCAGCATTTT
d_call: NA; cdr3_length: 10; v_call: TRBV28; clone_size: NA; j_call: TRBJ2-7; cdr3_aa: CACSKYEQYF; cdr3_nt: TGTGCCTGCAGTAAGTACGAGCAGTACTTC
d_call: TRBD2; cdr3_length: 14; v_call: TRBV2; clone_size: once; j_call: TRBJ2-3; cdr3_aa: CASASGTRGDTQYF; cdr3_nt: TGTGCCAGCGCTTCCGGGACTAGGGGAGATACGCAGTATTTT
d_call: NA; cdr3_length: 17; v_call: TRBV18; clone_size: NA; j_call: TRBJ2-7; cdr3_aa: CASSPPGAGTNSYEQYF; cdr3_nt: TGTGCCAGCTCACCTCCCGGGGCCGGGACAAACTCCTACGAGCAGTACTTC
d_call: TRBD1; cdr3_length: 17; v_call: TRBV28; clone_size: NA; j_call: TRBJ2-1; cdr3_aa: CASSLFWTGGLYNEQFF; cdr3_nt: TGTGCCAGCAGTTTATTCTGGACAGGGGGCCTCTACAATGAGCAGTTCTTC
d_call: NA; cdr3_length: 14; v_call: TRBV5-4; clone_size: NA; j_call: TRBJ2-5; cdr3_aa: CASSLATGTQTQYF; cdr3_nt: TGTGCCAGCAGCTTGGCGACCGGGACTCAGACCCAGTACTTC
d_call: NA; cdr3_length: 14; v_call: TRBV7-2; clone_size: NA; j_call: TRBJ1-5; cdr3_aa: CASSLGRSGQPQHF; cdr3_nt: TGTGCCAGCAGCTTGGGTCGATCGGGTCAGCCCCAGCATTTT
d_call: TRBD1; cdr3_length: 13; v_call: TRBV9; clone_size: once; j_call: TRBJ2-7; cdr3_aa: CASSVDPTGGLYF; cdr3_nt: TGTGCCAGCAGCGTAGATCCGACAGGGGGTCTGTACTTC
d_call: TRBD1; cdr3_length: 15; v_call: TRBV30; clone_size: NA; j_call: TRBJ1-5; cdr3_aa: CAWSVVQGAGQPQHF; cdr3_nt: TGTGCCTGGAGTGTAGTACAGGGGGCAGGACAGCCCCAGCATTTT
d_call: NA; cdr3_length: 14; v_call: TRBV7-2; clone_size: NA; j_call: TRBJ2-1; cdr3_aa: CASSLNGPSAQGFF; cdr3_nt: TGTGCCAGCAGCCTTAACGGCCCTAGCGCCCAGGGGTTCTTC
d_call: NA; cdr3_length: 15; v_call: TRBV11-2; clone_size: NA; j_call: TRBJ2-7; cdr3_aa: CASSINPDSAYEQYF; cdr3_nt: TGTGCCAGCAGTATTAACCCGGACAGCGCCTACGAGCAGTACTTC
d_call: NA; cdr3_length: 16; v_call: TRBV5-1; clone_size: NA; j_call: TRBJ2-3; cdr3_aa: CASSLAGTRGTDTQYF; cdr3_nt: TGCGCCAGCAGCTTGGCCGGGACACGGGGCACAGATACGCAGTATTTT
d_call: TRBD2; cdr3_length: 13; v_call: TRBV19; clone_size: once; j_call: TRBJ2-7; cdr3_aa: CASSVTGGYEQYF; cdr3_nt: TGTGCCAGTAGTGTCACGGGGGGCTACGAGCAGTACTTC
d_call: NA; cdr3_length: 15; v_call: TRBV18; clone_size: NA; j_call: TRBJ1-5; cdr3_aa: CASSTPAGSDQPQHF; cdr3_nt: TGTGCCAGCTCAACTCCCGCTGGATCCGATCAGCCCCAGCATTTT
d_call: NA; cdr3_length: 20; v_call: TRBV19; clone_size: NA; j_call: TRBJ2-5; cdr3_aa: CASSIEGPRGLAAFQETQYF; cdr3_nt: TGTGCCAGTAGTATTGAGGGCCCCAGGGGGCTAGCGGCATTCCAAGAGACCCAGTACTTC
d_call: NA; cdr3_length: 13; v_call: TRBV7-8; clone_size: NA; j_call: TRBJ1-1; cdr3_aa: CASSLAGATEAFF; cdr3_nt: TGTGCCAGCAGCTTAGCCGGCGCCACTGAAGCTTTCTTT
d_call: NA; cdr3_length: 14; v_call: TRBV7-9; clone_size: NA; j_call: TRBJ2-5; cdr3_aa: CASSLGNSGETQYF; cdr3_nt: TGTGCCAGCAGCTTGGGCAATTCTGGGGAGACCCAGTACTTC
d_call: TRBD2; cdr3_length: 14; v_call: TRBV25-1; clone_size: NA; j_call: TRBJ2-3; cdr3_aa: CASSVSGSTDTQYF; cdr3_nt: TGTGCCAGCAGTGTTAGCGGGAGCACAGATACGCAGTATTTT
d_call: NA; cdr3_length: 16; v_call: TRBV15; clone_size: few; j_call: TRBJ2-7; cdr3_aa: CATSRDRPARVYEQYF; cdr3_nt: TGTGCCACCAGCAGAGATCGACCAGCCAGGGTTTACGAGCAGTACTTC
d_call: NA; cdr3_length: 15; v_call: TRBV7-9; clone_size: NA; j_call: TRBJ1-5; cdr3_aa: CASSLDGGGNQPQHF; cdr3_nt: TGTGCCAGCAGCTTAGACGGGGGGGGCAATCAGCCCCAGCATTTT
d_call: NA; cdr3_length: 12; v_call: TRBV7-7; clone_size: NA; j_call: TRBJ2-5; cdr3_aa: CASSPRGETQYF; cdr3_nt: TGTGCCAGCAGCCCACGGGGGGAGACCCAGTACTTC
d_call: NA; cdr3_length: 14; v_call: TRBV7-9; clone_size: NA; j_call: TRBJ1-5; cdr3_aa: CASSRGDSNQPQHF; cdr3_nt: TGTGCCAGCAGCCGGGGTGATAGCAATCAGCCCCAGCATTTT
d_call: NA; cdr3_length: 12; v_call: TRBV30; clone_size: NA; j_call: TRBJ1-1; cdr3_aa: CAWKTGFAEAFF; cdr3_nt: TGTGCCTGGAAAACAGGGTTCGCTGAAGCTTTCTTT
d_call: TRBD1; cdr3_length: 15; v_call: TRBV4-3; clone_size: NA; j_call: TRBJ2-7; cdr3_aa: CASSQAGTEAFGQYF; cdr3_nt: TGCGCCAGCAGCCAAGCGGGGACAGAAGCTTTCGGGCAGTACTTC
d_call: NA; cdr3_length: 19; v_call: TRBV27; clone_size: NA; j_call: TRBJ1-1; cdr3_aa: CASSPDRARRGGRVPEAFF; cdr3_nt: TGTGCCAGCAGTCCAGATCGGGCCCGTCGGGGGGGACGTGTACCTGAAGCTTTCTTT
d_call: TRBD1; cdr3_length: 15; v_call: TRBV7-9; clone_size: NA; j_call: TRBJ2-7; cdr3_aa: CASSSYLQGASEQYF; cdr3_nt: TGTGCCAGCAGCTCCTATCTACAGGGGGCGAGCGAGCAGTACTTC
d_call: TRBD1; cdr3_length: 15; v_call: TRBV5-1; clone_size: NA; j_call: TRBJ2-1; cdr3_aa: CASSLVQGVYNEQFF; cdr3_nt: TGCGCCAGCAGCTTAGTGCAGGGGGTTTACAATGAGCAGTTCTTC